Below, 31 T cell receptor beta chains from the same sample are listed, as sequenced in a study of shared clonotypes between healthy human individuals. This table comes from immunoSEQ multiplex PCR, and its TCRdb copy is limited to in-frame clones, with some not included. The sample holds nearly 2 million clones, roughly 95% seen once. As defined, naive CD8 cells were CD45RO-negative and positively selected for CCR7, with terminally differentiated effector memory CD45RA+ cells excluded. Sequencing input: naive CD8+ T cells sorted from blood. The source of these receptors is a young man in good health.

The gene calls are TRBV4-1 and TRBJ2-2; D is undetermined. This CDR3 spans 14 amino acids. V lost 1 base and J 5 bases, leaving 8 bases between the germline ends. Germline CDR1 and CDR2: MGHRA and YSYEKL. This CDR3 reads CASSQGVGTGELFF. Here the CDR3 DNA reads TGCGCCAGCAGCCAAGGGGTCGGGACCGGGGAGCTGTTTTTT.

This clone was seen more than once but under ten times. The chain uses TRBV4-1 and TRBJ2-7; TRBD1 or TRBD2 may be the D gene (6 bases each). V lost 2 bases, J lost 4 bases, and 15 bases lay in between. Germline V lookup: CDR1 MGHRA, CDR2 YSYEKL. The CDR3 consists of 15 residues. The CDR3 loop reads CASSQLVTGTYEQYF. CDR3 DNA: TGCGCCAGCAGCCAATTAGTCACAGGGACTTACGAGCAGTACTTC.

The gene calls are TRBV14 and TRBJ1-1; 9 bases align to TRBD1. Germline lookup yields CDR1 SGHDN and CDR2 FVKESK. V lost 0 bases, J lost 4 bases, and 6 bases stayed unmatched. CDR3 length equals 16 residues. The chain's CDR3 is CASSQDGTGPGTEAFF. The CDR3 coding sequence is TGTGCCAGCAGCCAAGATGGGACAGGGCCGGGCACTGAAGCTTTCTTT.

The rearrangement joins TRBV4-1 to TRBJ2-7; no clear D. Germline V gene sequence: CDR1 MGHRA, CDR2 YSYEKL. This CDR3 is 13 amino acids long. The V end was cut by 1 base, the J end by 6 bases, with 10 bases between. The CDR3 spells CASSQGYLAEQYF. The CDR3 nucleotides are TGCGCCAGCAGCCAAGGATACTTGGCCGAGCAGTACTTC.

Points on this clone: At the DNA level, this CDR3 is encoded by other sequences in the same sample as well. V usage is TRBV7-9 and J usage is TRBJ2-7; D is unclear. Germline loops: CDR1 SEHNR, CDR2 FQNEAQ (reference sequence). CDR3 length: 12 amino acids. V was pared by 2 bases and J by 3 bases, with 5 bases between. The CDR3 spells CASSLLGYEQYF. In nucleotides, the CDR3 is TGTGCCAGCAGCTTATTGGGCTACGAGCAGTACTTC.

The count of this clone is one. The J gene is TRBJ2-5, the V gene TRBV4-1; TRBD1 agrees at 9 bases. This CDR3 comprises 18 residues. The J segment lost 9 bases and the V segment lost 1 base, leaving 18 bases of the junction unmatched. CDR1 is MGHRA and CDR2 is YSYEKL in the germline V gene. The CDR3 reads CASSQALPGQGLSWAQYF. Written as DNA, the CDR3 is TGCGCCAGCAGCCAAGCCCTACCGGGACAGGGCCTTTCTTGGGCCCAGTACTTC.

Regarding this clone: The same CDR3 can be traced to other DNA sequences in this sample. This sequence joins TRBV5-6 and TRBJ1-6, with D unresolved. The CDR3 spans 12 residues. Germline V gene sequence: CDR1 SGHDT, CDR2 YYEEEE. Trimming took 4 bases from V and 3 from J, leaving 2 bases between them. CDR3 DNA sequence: TGTGCCAGCAGCCTCTATAATTCACCCCTCCACTTT. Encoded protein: CASSLYNSPLHF.

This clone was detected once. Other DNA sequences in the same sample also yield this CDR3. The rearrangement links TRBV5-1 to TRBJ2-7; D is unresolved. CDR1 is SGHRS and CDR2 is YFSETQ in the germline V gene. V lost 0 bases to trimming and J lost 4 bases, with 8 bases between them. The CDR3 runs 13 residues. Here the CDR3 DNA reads TGCGCCAGCAGCTTGGTAACGGGTTACGAGCAGTACTTC. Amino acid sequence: CASSLVTGYEQYF.

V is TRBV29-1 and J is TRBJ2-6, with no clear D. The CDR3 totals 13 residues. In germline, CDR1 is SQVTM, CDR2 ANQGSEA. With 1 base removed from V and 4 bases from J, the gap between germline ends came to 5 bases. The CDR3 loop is CSVEGPGANVLTF. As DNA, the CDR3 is TGCAGCGTTGAAGGCCCCGGGGCCAACGTCCTGACTTTC.

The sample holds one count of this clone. CDR3 nucleotide sequence: TGTGCCTGGAGTGCGGGACAGCCAGAGCAGTACTTC. This codes for CAWSAGQPEQYF. The rearrangement uses TRBV30 and TRBJ2-7; TRBD1 matches 7 bases. Per germline, CDR1 GTSNPN and CDR2 SVGIG (reference sequence). V lost 1 base to trimming and J lost 7 bases; unmatched junction nucleotides: 4. This CDR3 region has 12 residues.

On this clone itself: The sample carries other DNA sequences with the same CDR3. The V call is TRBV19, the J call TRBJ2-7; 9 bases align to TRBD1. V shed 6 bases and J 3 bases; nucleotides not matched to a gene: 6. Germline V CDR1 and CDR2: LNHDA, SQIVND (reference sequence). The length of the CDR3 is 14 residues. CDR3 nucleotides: TGTGCCAGTAGCACGGGACAGGGTGGCTACGAGCAGTACTTC. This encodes CASSTGQGGYEQYF.

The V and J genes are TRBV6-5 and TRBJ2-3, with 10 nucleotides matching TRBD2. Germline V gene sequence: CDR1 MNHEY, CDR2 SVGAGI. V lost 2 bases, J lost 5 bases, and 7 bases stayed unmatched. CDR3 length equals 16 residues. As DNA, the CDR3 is TGTGCCAGCAGTTACCTGAGCGGGGGGGCCCAAGATACGCAGTATTTT. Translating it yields CASSYLSGGAQDTQYF.

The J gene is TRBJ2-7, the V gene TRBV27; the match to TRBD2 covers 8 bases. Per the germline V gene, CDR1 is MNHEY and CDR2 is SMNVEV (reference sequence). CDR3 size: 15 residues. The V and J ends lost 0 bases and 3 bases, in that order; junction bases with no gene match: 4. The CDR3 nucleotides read TGTGCCAGCAGTTTATCTGGGCGGGGGGACTACGAGCAGTACTTC. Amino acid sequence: CASSLSGRGDYEQYF.

CDR3 protein: CASSGDFSNQPQHF. The CDR3 nucleotides read TGTGCCAGCAGCGGAGACTTCAGCAATCAGCCCCAGCATTTT. This chain uses TRBV9 with TRBJ1-5; D not certain. The CDR3 contains 14 residues. Germline V gene lookup returns CDR1 SGDLS and CDR2 YYNGEE. Trimming stripped 3 bases from V and 1 base from J, with 8 bases between.

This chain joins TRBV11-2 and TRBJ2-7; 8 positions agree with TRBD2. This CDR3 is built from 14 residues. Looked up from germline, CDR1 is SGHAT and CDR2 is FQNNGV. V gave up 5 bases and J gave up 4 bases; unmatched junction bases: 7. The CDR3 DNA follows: TGTGCCAGCAGCCGAAATAGCGGGATGTACGAGCAGTACTTC. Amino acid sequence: CASSRNSGMYEQYF.

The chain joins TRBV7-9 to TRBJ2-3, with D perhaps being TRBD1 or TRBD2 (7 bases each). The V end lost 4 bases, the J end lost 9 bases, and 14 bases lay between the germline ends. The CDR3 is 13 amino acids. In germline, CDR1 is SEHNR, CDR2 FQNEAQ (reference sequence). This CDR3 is CASSSDREGTQYF. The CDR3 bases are TGTGCCAGCAGCTCCGACAGGGAGGGAACGCAGTATTTT.

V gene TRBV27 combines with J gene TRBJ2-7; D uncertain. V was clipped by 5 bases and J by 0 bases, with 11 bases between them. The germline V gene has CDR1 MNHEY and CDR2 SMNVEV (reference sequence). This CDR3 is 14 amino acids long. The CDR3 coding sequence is TGTGCCAGCAGTGGCGCAAGAAGCTCCTACGAGCAGTACTTC. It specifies CASSGARSSYEQYF.

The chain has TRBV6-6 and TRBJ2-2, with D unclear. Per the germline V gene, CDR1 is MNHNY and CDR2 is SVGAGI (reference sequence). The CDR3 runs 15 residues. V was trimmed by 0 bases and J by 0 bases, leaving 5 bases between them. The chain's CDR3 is CASSYSVANTGELFF. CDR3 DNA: TGTGCCAGCAGTTACTCTGTCGCGAACACCGGGGAGCTGTTTTTT.

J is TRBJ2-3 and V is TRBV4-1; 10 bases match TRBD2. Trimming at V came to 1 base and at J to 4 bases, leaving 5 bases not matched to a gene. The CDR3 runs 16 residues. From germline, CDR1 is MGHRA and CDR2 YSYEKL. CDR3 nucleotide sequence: TGCGCCAGCAGCCAAGCTAGCGGGAGCCTCCCAGATACGCAGTATTTT. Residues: CASSQASGSLPDTQYF.

The DNA of the CDR3 is TGTGCCAGCAGCGCAGGACATAACTATGGCTACACCTTC. It translates to CASSAGHNYGYTF. The rearrangement uses TRBV9 and TRBJ1-2; maybe TRBD1 (5 bases). Germline V lookup: CDR1 SGDLS, CDR2 YYNGEE. The CDR3 is 13 amino acids. Trimming took 3 bases from V and 1 from J, leaving 7 bases between them.

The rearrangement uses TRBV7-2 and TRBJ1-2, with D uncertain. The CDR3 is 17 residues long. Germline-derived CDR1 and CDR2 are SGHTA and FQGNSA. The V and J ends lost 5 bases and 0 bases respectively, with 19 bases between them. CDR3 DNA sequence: TGTGCCAGCAGCCCCGTGTTGGGGTCAGATCCTAACTATGGCTACACCTTC. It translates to CASSPVLGSDPNYGYTF.

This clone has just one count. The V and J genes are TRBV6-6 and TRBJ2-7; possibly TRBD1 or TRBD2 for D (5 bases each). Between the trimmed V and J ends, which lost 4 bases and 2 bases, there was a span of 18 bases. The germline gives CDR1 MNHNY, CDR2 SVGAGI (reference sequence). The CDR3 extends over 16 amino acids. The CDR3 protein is CASSFTSGTATYEQYF. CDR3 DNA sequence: TGTGCCAGCAGTTTCACCTCCGGGACGGCTACCTACGAGCAGTACTTC.

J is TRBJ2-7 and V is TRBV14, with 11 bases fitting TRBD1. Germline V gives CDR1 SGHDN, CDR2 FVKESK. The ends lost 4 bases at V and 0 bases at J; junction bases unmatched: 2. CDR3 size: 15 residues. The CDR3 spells CASSLGQGASYEQYF. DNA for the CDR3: TGTGCCAGCAGCCTCGGACAGGGGGCCTCCTACGAGCAGTACTTC. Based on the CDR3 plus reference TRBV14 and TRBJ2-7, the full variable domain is EAGVTQFPSHSVIEKGQTVTLRCDPISGHDNLYWYRRVMGKEIKFLLHFVKESKQDESGMPNNRFLAERTGGTYSTLKVQPAELEDSGVYFCASSLGQGASYEQYFGPGTRLTVT.

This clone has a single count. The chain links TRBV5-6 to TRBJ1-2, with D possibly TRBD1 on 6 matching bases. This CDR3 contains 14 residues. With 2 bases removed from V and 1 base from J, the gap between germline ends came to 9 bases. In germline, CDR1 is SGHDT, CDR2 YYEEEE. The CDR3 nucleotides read TGTGCCAGCAGCTTACAGGGAATTAACTATGGCTACACCTTC. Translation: CASSLQGINYGYTF.

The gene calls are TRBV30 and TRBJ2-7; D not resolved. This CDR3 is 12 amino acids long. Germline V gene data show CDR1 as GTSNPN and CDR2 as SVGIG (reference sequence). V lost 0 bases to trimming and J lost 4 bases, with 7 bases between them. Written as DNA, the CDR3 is TGTGCCTGGAGTGTAGGTCAATACGAGCAGTACTTC. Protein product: CAWSVGQYEQYF. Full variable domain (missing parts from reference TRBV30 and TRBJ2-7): SQTIHQWPATLVQPVGSPLSLECTVEGTSNPNLYWYRQAAGRGLQLLFYSVGIGQISSEVPQNLSASRPQDRQFILSSKKLLLSDSGFYLCAWSVGQYEQYFGPGTRLTVT.

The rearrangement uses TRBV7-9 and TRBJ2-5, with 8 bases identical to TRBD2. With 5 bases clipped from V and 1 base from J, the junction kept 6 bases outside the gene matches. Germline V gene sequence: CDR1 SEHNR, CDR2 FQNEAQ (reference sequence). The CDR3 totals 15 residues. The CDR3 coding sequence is TGTGCCAGCAGCCGGCTAAGCGGGGGCCAAGAGACCCAGTACTTC. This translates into CASSRLSGGQETQYF.

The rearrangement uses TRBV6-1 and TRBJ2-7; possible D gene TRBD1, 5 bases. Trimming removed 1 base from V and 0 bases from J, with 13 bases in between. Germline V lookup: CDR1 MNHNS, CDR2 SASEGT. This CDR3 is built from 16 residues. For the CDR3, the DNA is TGTGCCAGCAGTGAAGATGCAGGGAACCCCTCCTACGAGCAGTACTTC. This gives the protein CASSEDAGNPSYEQYF.

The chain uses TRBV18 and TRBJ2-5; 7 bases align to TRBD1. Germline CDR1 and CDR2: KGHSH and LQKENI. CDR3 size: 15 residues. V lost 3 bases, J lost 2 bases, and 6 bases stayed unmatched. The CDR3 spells CASSPVPGQQETQYF. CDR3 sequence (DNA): TGTGCCAGCTCACCTGTACCGGGACAGCAAGAGACCCAGTACTTC. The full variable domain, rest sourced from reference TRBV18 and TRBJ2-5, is NAGVMQNPRHLVRRRGQEARLRCSPMKGHSHVYWYRQLPEEGLKFMVYLQKENIIDESGMPKERFSAEFPKEGPSILRIQQVVRGDSAAYFCASSPVPGQQETQYFGPGTRLLVL.

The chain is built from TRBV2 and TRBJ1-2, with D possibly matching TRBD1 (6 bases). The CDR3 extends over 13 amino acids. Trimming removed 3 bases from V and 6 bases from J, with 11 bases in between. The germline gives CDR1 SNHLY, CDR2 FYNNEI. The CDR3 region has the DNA TGTGCCAGCAGTGAGTACAGGGTCGATGGCTACACCTTC. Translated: CASSEYRVDGYTF.

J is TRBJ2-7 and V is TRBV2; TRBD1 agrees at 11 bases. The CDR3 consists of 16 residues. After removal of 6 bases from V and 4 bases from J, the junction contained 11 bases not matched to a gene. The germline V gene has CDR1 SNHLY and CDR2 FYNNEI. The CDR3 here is CASSFLRDRGGYEQYF. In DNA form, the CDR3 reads TGTGCCAGCAGCTTCCTAAGGGACAGGGGGGGGTACGAGCAGTACTTC. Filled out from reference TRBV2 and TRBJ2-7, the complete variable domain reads EPEVTQTPSHQVTQMGQEVILRCVPISNHLYFYWYRQILGQKVEFLVSFYNNEISEKSEIFDDQFSVERPDGSNFTLKIRSTKLEDSAMYFCASSFLRDRGGYEQYFGPGTRLTVT.

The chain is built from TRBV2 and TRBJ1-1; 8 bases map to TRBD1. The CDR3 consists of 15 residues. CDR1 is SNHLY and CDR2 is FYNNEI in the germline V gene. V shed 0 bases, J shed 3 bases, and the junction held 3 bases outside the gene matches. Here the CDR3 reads CASSEALDRDTEAFF. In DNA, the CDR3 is TGTGCCAGCAGTGAAGCGCTGGACAGGGACACTGAAGCTTTCTTT.